This entry features one TCR beta chain sequence. What it recognizes is unknown. The sample originates from a study of response to subunit inactivated influenza vaccine. Notes on the study in general: A suggestion made by the authors is that each seasonal influenza vaccination recruits few new T cells.

In TCRdb, the RT-PCR reads were re-called with MiXCR into one record per CDR3 protein. In the table there are about 500,000 distinct CDR3 sequences, 15% to 20% of which are singletons. V lost 3 bases to trimming and J lost 4 bases; unmatched junction nucleotides: 5. Per germline, CDR1 LGHNA and CDR2 YSLEER. This CDR3 is 16 amino acids long. This chain joins TRBV4-3 and TRBJ2-1; TRBD2 matches at 11 bases. Sequenced here: CD4+ T cells sorted from PBMCs, sampled about 23 months after vaccination. The receptor was isolated from a man between 45 and 75 years old who received an inactivated influenza vaccine. CDR3: CASSQVASGGYNEQFF. The CDR3 DNA is TGCGCCAGCAGCCAGGTTGCTAGCGGGGGGTACAATGAGCAGTTCTTC.